This T cell receptor (beta chain) derives from a study of T cells after yellow fever vaccination. Researchers made TCR cDNA using 5'RACE template switching, and this step added a universal primer site and UMIs. TCRdb processed the 5' RACE reads anew with MiXCR; each CDR3 protein has one entry. The sample includes approximately 600,000 distinct CDR3 sequences, 12% of them seen just once. CDR1 and CDR2 (germline): LNHNV, YYDKDF (reference sequence). This CDR3 contains 20 residues. V trimming: 0 bases; J trimming: 2 bases; junction bases outside the gene matches: 11. Study-level findings and limits: Overlap between CD4 and CD8 compartments was detected for a small share of clonotypes. Abundant clonotypes from the bulk population could get into FACS-sorted repertoires as contaminants.

This clonotype was observed a handful of times. The antigen remains unidentified. The chain joins TRBV15 to TRBJ2-1, with 12 nucleotides matching TRBD2. The sequence was obtained from a man aged 25 to 45 who received the YFV17D yellow fever vaccine. The material sequenced was PBMCs, taken on the day of the yellow fever booster vaccination. In DNA form, the CDR3 reads TGTGCCACCAGCAGAGAAGGGGCAGGCCGACTAGCGGGAGCCTACAATGAGCAGTTCTTC. It is translated as CATSREGAGRLAGAYNEQFF.